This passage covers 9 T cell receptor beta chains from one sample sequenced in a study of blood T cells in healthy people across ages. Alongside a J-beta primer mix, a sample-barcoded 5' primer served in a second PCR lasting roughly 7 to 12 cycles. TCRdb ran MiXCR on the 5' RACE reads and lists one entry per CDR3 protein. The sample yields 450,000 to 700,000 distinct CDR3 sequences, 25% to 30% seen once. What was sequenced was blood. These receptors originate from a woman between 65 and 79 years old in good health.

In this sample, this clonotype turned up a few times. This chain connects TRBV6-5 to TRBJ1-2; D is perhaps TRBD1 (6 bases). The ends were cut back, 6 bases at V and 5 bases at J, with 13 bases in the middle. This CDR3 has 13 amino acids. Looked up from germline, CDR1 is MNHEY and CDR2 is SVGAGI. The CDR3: CASRRTQGYGYTF. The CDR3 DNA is TGTGCCAGCAGGCGCACTCAGGGGTATGGCTACACCTTC.

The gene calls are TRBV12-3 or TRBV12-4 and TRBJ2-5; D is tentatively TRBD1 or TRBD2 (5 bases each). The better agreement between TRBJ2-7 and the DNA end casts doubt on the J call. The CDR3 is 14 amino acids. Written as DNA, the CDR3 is TGTGCCAGCAGTTTAGTAGGGACGAGGGACGAGCAGTACTTC. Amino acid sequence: CASSLVGTRDEQYF.

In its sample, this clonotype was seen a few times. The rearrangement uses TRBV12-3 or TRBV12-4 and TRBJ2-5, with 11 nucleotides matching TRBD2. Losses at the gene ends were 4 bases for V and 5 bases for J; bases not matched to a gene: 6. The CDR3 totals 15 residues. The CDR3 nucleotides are TGTGCCAGCAGTTCTCGACTAGCGGGGAGGGAGACCCAGTACTTC. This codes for CASSSRLAGRETQYF.

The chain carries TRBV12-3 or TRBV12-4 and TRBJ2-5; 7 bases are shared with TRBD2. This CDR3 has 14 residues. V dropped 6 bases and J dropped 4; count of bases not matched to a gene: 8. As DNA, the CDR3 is TGTGCCAGCAGGACTAGCATCGGTGGAGAGACCCAGTACTTC. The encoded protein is CASRTSIGGETQYF.

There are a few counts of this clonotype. The chain's CDR3 is CASSIKDRDGTDTQYF. In DNA form, the CDR3 reads TGCGCCAGCAGCATAAAGGACAGGGACGGCACAGATACGCAGTATTTT. The chain links TRBV5-1 to TRBJ2-3; 8 nucleotides agree with TRBD1. The V gene's germline CDR1 is SGHRS and CDR2 YFSETQ. The CDR3 has 16 amino acids. The V gene end was trimmed by 4 bases and the J gene end by 1 base; junction bases not matched to a gene: 8.

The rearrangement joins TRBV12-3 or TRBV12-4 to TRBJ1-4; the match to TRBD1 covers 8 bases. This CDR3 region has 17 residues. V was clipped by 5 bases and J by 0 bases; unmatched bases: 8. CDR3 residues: CASSPRTGLATNEKLFF. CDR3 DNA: TGTGCCAGCAGTCCCCGGACAGGGCTTGCAACTAATGAAAAACTGTTTTTT.

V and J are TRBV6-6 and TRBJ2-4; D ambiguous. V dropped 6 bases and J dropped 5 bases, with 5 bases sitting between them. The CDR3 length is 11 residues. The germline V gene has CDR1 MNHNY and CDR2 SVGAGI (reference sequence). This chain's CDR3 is CASRSENIQYF. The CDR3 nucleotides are TGTGCCAGCAGGAGTGAAAACATTCAGTACTTC.

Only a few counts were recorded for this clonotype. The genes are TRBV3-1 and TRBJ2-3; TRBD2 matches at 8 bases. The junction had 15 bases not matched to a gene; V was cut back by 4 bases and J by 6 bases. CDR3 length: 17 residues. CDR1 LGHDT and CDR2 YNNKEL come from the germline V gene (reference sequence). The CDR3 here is CASSRGGAGAPLDTQYF. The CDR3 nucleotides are TGTGCCAGCAGCCGGGGAGGAGCGGGGGCCCCCCTGGATACGCAGTATTTT.

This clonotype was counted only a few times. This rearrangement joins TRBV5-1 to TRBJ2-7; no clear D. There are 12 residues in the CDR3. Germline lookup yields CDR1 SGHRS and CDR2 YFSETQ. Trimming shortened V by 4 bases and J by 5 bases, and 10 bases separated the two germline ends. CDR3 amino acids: CASSPNIHEQYF. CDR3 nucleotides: TGCGCCAGCAGCCCGAACATCCACGAGCAGTACTTC.